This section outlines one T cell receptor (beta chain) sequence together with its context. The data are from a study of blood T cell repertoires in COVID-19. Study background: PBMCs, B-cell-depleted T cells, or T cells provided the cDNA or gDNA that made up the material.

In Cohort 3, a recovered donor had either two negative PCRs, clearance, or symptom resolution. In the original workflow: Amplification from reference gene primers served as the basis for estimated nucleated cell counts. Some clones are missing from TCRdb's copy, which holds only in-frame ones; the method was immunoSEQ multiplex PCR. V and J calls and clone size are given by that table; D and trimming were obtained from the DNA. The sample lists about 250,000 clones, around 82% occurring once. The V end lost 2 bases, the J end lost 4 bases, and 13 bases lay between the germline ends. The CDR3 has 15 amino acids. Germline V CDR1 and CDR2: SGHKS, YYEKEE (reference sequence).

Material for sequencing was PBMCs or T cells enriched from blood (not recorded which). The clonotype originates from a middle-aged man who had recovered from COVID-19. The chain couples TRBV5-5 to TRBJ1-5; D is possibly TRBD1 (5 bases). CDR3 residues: CASSFTAGRNQPQHF. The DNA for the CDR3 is TGTGCCAGCAGCTTCACGGCAGGGCGAAATCAGCCCCAGCATTTT.